This T cell receptor (beta chain) appears in the sequencing data of a study of memory CD4+ T cells and cytomegalovirus serostatus. For the study at large: Donors were healthy Belgian adults, 10 or so CMV seropositive and about 24 seronegative. Findings of the study overall: Each of fewer than 80 CMV-associated TCRbeta sequences occurred in one to five individuals.

On this clone itself: Its matching antigen is unknown.

In the original processing: Out-of-frame sequences were removed, leaving a few million distinct TCRbeta sequences. Assay: immunoSEQ multiplex PCR; the TCRdb copy retains only in-frame clones and omits some. The V and J calls and clone size are taken from that table; D and trimming were inferred from the DNA. The sample lists some 52,000 clones; roughly 79% were seen once. This CDR3 spans 16 amino acids. From germline, CDR1 is MNHNS and CDR2 SASEGT. V was shortened by 3 bases and J by 0 bases, with 14 bases between the two germline ends. The sort gate was single viable CD3+CD4+CD8-CD45RO+ cells for memory CD4+ T cells. CD4+ T cells were isolated by positive magnetic selection.

The chain couples TRBV6-1 to TRBJ2-5; D may be TRBD1 (5 bases). The clonotype comes from an adult in good health and CMV-seronegative. Source material: memory CD4+ T cells from blood. This CDR3 reads CASSDRDSTYQETQYF. The CDR3 DNA is TGTGCCAGCAGTGACAGGGATTCGACCTACCAAGAGACCCAGTACTTC.